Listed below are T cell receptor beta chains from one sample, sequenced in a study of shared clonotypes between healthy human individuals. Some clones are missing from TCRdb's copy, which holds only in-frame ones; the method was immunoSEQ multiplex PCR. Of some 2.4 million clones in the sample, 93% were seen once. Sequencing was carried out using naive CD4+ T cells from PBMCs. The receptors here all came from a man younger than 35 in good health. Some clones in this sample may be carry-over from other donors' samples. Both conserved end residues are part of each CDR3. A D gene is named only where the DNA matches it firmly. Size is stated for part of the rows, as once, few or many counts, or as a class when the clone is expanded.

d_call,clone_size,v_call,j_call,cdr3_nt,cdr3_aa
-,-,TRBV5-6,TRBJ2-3,TGTGCCAGCAGCTTGCAGGGGCGGACAGATACGCAGTATTTT,CASSLQGRTDTQYF
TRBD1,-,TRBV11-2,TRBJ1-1,TGTGCCAGCAGCTACTTGGGACAGGGTCGACCTTTCTTT,CASSYLGQGRPFF
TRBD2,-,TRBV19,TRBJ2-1,TGTGCCAGTGAGGCGGGAGAAGGATTGGGGCAGTTCTTC,CASEAGEGLGQFF
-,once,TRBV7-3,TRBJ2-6,TGTGCCAGCAGTAGACAGGTCTCTGGGGCCAACGTCCTGACTTTC,CASSRQVSGANVLTF
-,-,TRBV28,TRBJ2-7,TGTGCCAGCAGTTTGTATCGGGGGCCCTACGAGCAGTACTTC,CASSLYRGPYEQYF
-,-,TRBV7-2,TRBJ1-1,TGTGCCAGCAGCTTGGTTAGGCAGGGGACCGCTGAAGCTTTCTTT,CASSLVRQGTAEAFF
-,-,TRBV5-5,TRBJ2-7,TGTGCCAGCAGCTTGGTTGGGGCTGGTGGGCAGTACTTC,CASSLVGAGGQYF
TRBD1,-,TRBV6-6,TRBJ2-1,TGTGCCACTAGGGGGCCTAATAGCAATGAGCAGTTCTTC,CATRGPNSNEQFF
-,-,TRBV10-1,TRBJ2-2,TGCGCCAGCAGTGAGTCGATTACCACGGAACAGAACACCGGGGAGCTGTTTTTT,CASSESITTEQNTGELFF
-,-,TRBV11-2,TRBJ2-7,TGTGCCAGCAGCACGACAGGTTCCTACGAGCAGTACTTC,CASSTTGSYEQYF